The next 14 T cell receptor beta chains were all read from a single sample in a study of identical twins' blood T cells. TCRdb itself ran the 5' RACE reads through MiXCR, one entry per CDR3 protein. Seen here are roughly 340,000 distinct CDR3 sequences, over 25% observed once, and the top ten hold 6.1%. The specimen was PBMCs. The receptors come from a woman aged 18 to 55 in good health.

Concerning this clonotype itself: This may be a read error: a much more frequent sequence differs by one nucleotide. V and J are TRBV28 and TRBJ1-2; no clear D. The CDR3 sequence is 11 residues long. Trimming left V 8 bases short and J 7 bases short, with 11 bases between. Germline-derived CDR1 and CDR2 are MDHEN and SYDVKM. The CDR3 bases are TGTGCCAGCGGCCCCCTAGTTGGCTACACCTTC. Residues: CASGPLVGYTF.

The chain carries TRBV6-1 and TRBJ1-1; 8 bases are shared with TRBD1. Looked up from germline, CDR1 is MNHNS and CDR2 is SASEGT. The junction had 7 bases not matched to a gene; V was cut back by 4 bases and J by 3 bases. The CDR3 has 15 amino acids. The CDR3 region is CASSARTGLDTEAFF. CDR3 DNA sequence: TGTGCCAGCAGTGCCCGGACAGGGTTGGACACTGAAGCTTTCTTT.

A remark on this clonotype: A much larger clone is a single base away; this may be a read error. The V call is TRBV29-1, the J call TRBJ1-2; D gene uncertain. Per germline, CDR1 SQVTM and CDR2 ANQGSEA. CDR3 length equals 11 residues. The DNA for the CDR3 is TGCAGCGTTGATAGGTACGGCGGCTACGCCTTC. Its translation is CSVDRYGGYAF.

This rearrangement joins TRBV5-5 to TRBJ2-3, with TRBD2 matching over 7 bases. The CDR3 is 16 amino acids. The J segment lost 2 bases and the V segment lost 0 bases, leaving 6 bases of the junction unmatched. Germline lookup yields CDR1 SGHKS and CDR2 YYEKEE (reference sequence). The CDR3 DNA reads TGTGCCAGCAGCTTGGGGACTAGTACCGACACAGATACGCAGTATTTT. Translated, it gives CASSLGTSTDTDTQYF.

The J gene is TRBJ1-5, the V gene TRBV20-1, with D tentatively TRBD1 (6 bases). This CDR3 spans 15 amino acids. Germline loops: CDR1 DFQATT, CDR2 SNEGSKA (reference sequence). The V gene lost 7 bases and the J gene lost 2 bases, with 18 bases spanning the gap. CDR3 loop: CSGIPQGHGNQPQHF. For the CDR3, the DNA is TGCAGTGGAATACCGCAGGGGCATGGCAATCAGCCCCAGCATTTT.

This clonotype occurred a few times. The rearrangement uses TRBV12-3 or TRBV12-4 and TRBJ1-2; D is possibly TRBD1 (5 bases). The CDR3 length is 12 residues. V was trimmed by 3 bases and J by 4 bases, leaving 6 bases between them. CDR3 region: CASSFDSYGYTF. The CDR3 DNA is TGTGCCAGCAGTTTCGACAGCTATGGCTACACCTTC.

The chain joins TRBV15 to TRBJ2-1; no clear D. V dropped 4 bases and J dropped 5 bases, with 3 bases sitting between them. Germline lookup yields CDR1 LNHNV and CDR2 YYDKDF (reference sequence). The CDR3 is made up of 11 amino acids. The CDR3 sequence is CATSINNEQFF. For the CDR3, the DNA is TGTGCCACCAGCATAAACAATGAGCAGTTCTTC.

In nucleotides, the CDR3 is TGCGCCAGCAGCCCCCAATCAGGGGAAGCAGATACGCAGTATTTT. It codes for CASSPQSGEADTQYF. The rearrangement joins TRBV4-1 to TRBJ2-3; possibly TRBD1 for D (6 bases). Germline V lookup: CDR1 MGHRA, CDR2 YSYEKL. The length of the CDR3 is 15 residues. Trimming pared 4 bases from V and 4 bases from J, leaving 15 bases between.

This clonotype was observed a single time. The junction departs from the called germline gene at one end, perhaps through a read error. The CDR3 DNA reads as TGCGGCGTAGCCAAGGGTGACACTAAAGCATTCTTT. Its translation is CGVAKGDTKAFF. The chain joins TRBV29-1 to TRBJ1-1; the D is unclear. CDR3 length equals 12 residues. The V gene's germline CDR1 is SQVTM and CDR2 ANQGSEA.

In DNA form, the CDR3 reads TGTGCCAGCAGAACTAGGGCGGATGTCTATGGCTACACCTTC. Its translation is CASRTRADVYGYTF. The chain uses TRBV6-5 and TRBJ1-2; D uncertain. CDR3 length: 14 residues. Germline values: CDR1 MNHEY, CDR2 SVGAGI. Trimming left V 6 bases short and J 4 bases short, with 15 bases between.

The chain joins TRBV29-1 to TRBJ1-2; D unclear. Trimming removed 3 bases from V and 5 bases from J, with 10 bases in between. From germline, CDR1 is SQVTM and CDR2 ANQGSEA. CDR3 length equals 12 residues. CDR3 sequence reads: CSVDPQTYGYTF. DNA for the CDR3: TGCAGCGTTGACCCTCAGACGTATGGCTACACCTTC. The variable domain in full, completed from reference TRBV29-1 and TRBJ1-2, reads SAVISQKPSRDICQRGTSLTIQCQVDSQVTMMFWYRQQPGQSLTLIATANQGSEATYESGFVIDKFPISRPNLTFSTLTVSNMSPEDSSIYLCSVDPQTYGYTFGSGTRLTVV.

This clonotype turned up a few times. V and J are TRBV27 and TRBJ1-4; D might be TRBD1 (5 bases). Germline CDR1 and CDR2: MNHEY and SMNVEV (reference sequence). Trimming cost V 7 bases and J 1 base, with 13 bases left between them. The CDR3 is 15 residues long. This CDR3 is CASNRLGGTNEKLFF. In nucleotides, the CDR3 is TGTGCCAGCAATCGTCTCGGGGGAACTAATGAAAAACTGTTTTTT.

A few counts support this clonotype. The chain links TRBV7-2 to TRBJ2-1, with D hard to call. This CDR3 is 13 amino acids long. Germline CDR1 is SGHTA and CDR2 is FQGNSA. Trimming left V 8 bases short and J 4 bases short, with 12 bases between. In DNA, the CDR3 is TGTGCCAGCCGGCCGGCCCATTACAATGAGCAGTTCTTC. Its protein is CASRPAHYNEQFF.

This clonotype has a handful of counts. The chain combines TRBV29-1 with TRBJ1-2; D uncertain. CDR3 size: 12 residues. Germline assignment: CDR1 SQVTM and CDR2 ANQGSEA. Trimming removed 6 bases at V and 3 bases at J, with 11 bases between. This CDR3 is CSVAIGDYGYTF. The CDR3 DNA sequence: TGCAGCGTAGCGATCGGGGACTATGGCTACACCTTC.